This T cell receptor (beta chain) was identified in a study of blood T cell repertoires in COVID-19 (dated by TCRdb to the early 2020s). About the full investigation: Samples from collaborators originated in the United States, Italy and Spain and spanned both the acute and convalescent phases of COVID-19. The prospective study material was composed of cDNA or gDNA derived from T cells, B-cell-depleted T cells, or PBMCs. Subjects who had been exposed to COVID-19, were actively infected with it, or had recovered from it provided the deeply sampled blood TCRbeta repertoires that made up the dataset. The repertoires were released in a freely available public database intended as a resource for research on the immune response to SARS-CoV-2. Samples were obtained from the ongoing ImmuneRACE study (first 160 participants) and from 1,254 subjects provided by 6 global collaborators. Sample metadata almost always included a de-identified subject ID, COVID-19 status, age in years and sex. Where available, HLA class I and class II types were taken from metadata supplied by the sample provider and were not determined by assay-based typing.

There are 17 amino acids in the CDR3, from cysteine to phenylalanine inclusive. The kept DNA is CDR3 alone, 51 bases in frame from the first base. V trim: 0 bases; J trim: 5 bases; unmatched bases: 6. CDR1 and CDR2 are drawn from the germline V gene: SNHLY, FYNNEI. TCRbeta CDR3 regions were amplified from genomic DNA using the immunoSEQ Assay, a bias-controlled multiplex PCR. The authors' analysis ran thus. The number of nucleated cells in each sample was estimated by amplification of reference gene primers within the assay. Sequence reads were collapsed and filtered to measure the absolute abundance of every unique TCRbeta CDR3 rearrangement. For each sample, productive Simpson clonality was calculated as the square root of Simpson's diversity index across productive rearrangements. TCRdb stores this immuneACCESS table with in-frame sequences only. Part of the clones is absent; in the studies checked, under half of the shortfall reflects unresolved V genes, and no reason is known for the rest. V and J calls and clone size come straight from that table; D and trimming were deduced from the DNA. This sample lists a few hundred thousand clones; around 90% were detected once. 6.3% of the sample goes to the ten largest clones.

In Seattle, one collaborating source enrolled patients while the infection was active and tracked those patients longitudinally over the course of disease. Each collaborating institution followed its own protocols to collect whole blood in K2EDTA tubes. For TCRbeta analysis, collaborators shipped samples as frozen whole blood, isolated PBMCs, or DNA extracted from either of those sample types. The paper's findings and limits, for the study overall: How much clinical and demographic metadata was included differed by source and by participant, and the metadata was provided uncurated.

As regards this clone: The antigen this receptor binds is unknown. No base-level quality is on record; no much larger clone is a single base apart.

The chain joins TRBV2 to TRBJ2-5; a stretch of 13 junction bases matches TRBD2. The sequenced sample was peripheral blood. This TCR was recovered from a woman in her 50s with COVID-19, enrolled during active disease. The DNA is as follows: TGTGCCAGCAGTGAAGCGTGGACTAGCGGGAGTCGGGAGACCCAGTACTTC. This gives the protein CASSEAWTSGSRETQYF.